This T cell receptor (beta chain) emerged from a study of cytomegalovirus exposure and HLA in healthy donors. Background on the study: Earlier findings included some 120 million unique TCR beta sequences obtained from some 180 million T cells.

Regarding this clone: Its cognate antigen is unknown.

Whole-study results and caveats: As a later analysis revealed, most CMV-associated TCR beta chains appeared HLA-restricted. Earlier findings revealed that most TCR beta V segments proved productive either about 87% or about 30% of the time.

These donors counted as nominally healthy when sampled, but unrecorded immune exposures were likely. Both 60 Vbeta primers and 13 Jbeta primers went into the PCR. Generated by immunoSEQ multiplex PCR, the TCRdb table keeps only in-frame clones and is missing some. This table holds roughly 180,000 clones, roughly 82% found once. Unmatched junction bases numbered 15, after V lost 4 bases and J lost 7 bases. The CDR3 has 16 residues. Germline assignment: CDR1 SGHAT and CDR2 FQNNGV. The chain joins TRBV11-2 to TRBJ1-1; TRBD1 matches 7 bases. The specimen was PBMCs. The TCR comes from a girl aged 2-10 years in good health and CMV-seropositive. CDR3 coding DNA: TGTGCCAGCAGCTCTCCCCGATTACAGGGGAAGGGTGAAGCTTTCTTT. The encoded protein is CASSSPRLQGKGEAFF.